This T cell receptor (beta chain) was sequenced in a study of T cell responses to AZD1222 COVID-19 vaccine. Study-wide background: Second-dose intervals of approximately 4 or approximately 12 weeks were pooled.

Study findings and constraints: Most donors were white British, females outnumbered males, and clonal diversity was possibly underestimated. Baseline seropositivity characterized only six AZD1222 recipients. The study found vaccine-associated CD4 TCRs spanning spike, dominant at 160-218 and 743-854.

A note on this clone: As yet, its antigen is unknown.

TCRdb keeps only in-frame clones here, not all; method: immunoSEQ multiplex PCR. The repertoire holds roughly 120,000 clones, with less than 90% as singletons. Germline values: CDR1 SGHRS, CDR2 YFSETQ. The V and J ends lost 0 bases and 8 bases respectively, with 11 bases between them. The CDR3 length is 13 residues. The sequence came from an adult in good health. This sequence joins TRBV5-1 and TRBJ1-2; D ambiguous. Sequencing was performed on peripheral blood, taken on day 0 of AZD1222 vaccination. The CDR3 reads CASSLAGVRGYTF. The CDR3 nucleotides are TGCGCCAGCAGCTTGGCCGGGGTTCGCGGCTACACCTTC.